This TCR beta chain was recovered during a study of glioma-infiltrating T cells. Study-level information: Sequencing aimed for 4.5- to 10-fold coverage of 950,000 to 1,000,000 peripheral T cells.

The germline V gene encodes CDR1 MNHEY and CDR2 SVGAGI. V gave up 2 bases and J gave up 7 bases; unmatched junction bases: 7. CDR3 length: 15 amino acids. Regarding the study as a whole: Non-neoplastic patients had below-expected tissue-blood divergence, while all gliomas exceeded expectation.

Amplification of TCR alpha and beta CDR3 regions from RNA used iRepertoire nested multiplex PCR. For one-step reverse transcription and amplification, 100-400 ng of tissue mRNA or PBMC total RNA was used. TCRdb re-called the multiplex PCR reads through MiXCR, storing one row per CDR3 protein. The table lists a few hundred thousand distinct CDR3 sequences, about two fifths of them singletons. Details on this clonotype: What it binds is not known. This may arise from a read error, as a much more abundant clone is one base away.

The chain employs TRBV6-5 and TRBJ1-4; 7 positions match TRBD1. The source material was glioma tissue, nonneoplastic brain tissue, or PBMCs (not recorded which). This TCR was recovered from a human donor with low-grade glioma or glioblastoma, undergoing nonglioma brain surgery, or in good health (not recorded which). The CDR3: CASSYLAGGREKLFF. CDR3 in DNA: TGTGCCAGCAGTTACCTGGCAGGGGGTCGTGAAAAACTGTTTTTT.